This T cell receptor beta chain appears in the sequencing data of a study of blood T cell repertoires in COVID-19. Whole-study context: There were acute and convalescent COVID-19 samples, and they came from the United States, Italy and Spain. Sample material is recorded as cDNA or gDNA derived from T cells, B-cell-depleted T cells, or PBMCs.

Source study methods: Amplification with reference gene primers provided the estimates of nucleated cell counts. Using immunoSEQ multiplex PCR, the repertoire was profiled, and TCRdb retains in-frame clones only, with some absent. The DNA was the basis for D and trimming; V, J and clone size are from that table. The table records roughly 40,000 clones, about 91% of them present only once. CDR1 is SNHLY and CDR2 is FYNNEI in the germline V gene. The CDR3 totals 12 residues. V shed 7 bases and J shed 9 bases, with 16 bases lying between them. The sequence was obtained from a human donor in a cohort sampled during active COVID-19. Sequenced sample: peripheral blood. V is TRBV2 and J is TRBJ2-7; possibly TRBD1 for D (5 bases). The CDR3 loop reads CASTGPGLVQYF. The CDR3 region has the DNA TGTGCCAGCACAGGCCCAGGGTTGGTGCAGTACTTC.